This T cell receptor beta chain was captured in a study of vaccination effects on CD4 cells after COVID-19 (dated by TCRdb to the early 2020s). Background on the whole study: Each participant got two doses of an mRNA SARS-CoV-2 vaccine, either BNT162b2 or mRNA-1273. The full study included roughly 11 COVID-19 convalescent patients and a few SARS-CoV-2-naive healthy vaccine recipients. In the study, cultures from other donors were sequenced using the Oncomine TCR Beta short-read assay on an Illumina iSeq 100. In both COVID-19 convalescent patients and infection-naive vaccine recipients, the study compared SARS-CoV-2 spike-specific CD4+ TCR repertoires from before mRNA vaccination with those from after it. Overall study outcomes, separate from this receptor: Only a small number of convalescent patients were included, and no early post-infection timepoints were available, which limited the study. In healthy vaccine recipients, vaccine-induced clones were almost all SARS-CoV-2 mono-reactive, with only 1 of 255 cross-reactive with common cold coronaviruses. At late post-vaccination timepoints, both infection-induced and vaccine-induced clones showed marked clonal contraction, consistent with waning T cell responses.

Libraries were made using the immunoSEQ multiplex PCR assay. DNA from the CD4+ T cells that had been cultured and isolated underwent TCR beta CDR3 sequencing. In the authors' own workflow: Non-productive TCR sequences were removed, reads were trimmed to the CDR3 region, and CDR3s of at least 7 amino acids were retained. The MANAFEST web app was used to pick out antigen-specific clonotypes by comparing their expansion in peptide wells with that in reference cultures. To count as positive, a clone had to show expansion at FDR<0.05 compared with the reference and with all other wells, an odds ratio above 5, and a frequency above 0.1% in two replicate wells. Cross-reactive clonotypes were defined as significantly expanded in SARS-CoV-2 spike wells and in at least one common cold coronavirus spike condition. CDR3 similarity was assessed by Levenshtein distance using the stringdist R package, and unrooted trees were constructed with ape in R 3.6.1. Held by TCRdb, this immuneACCESS table contains in-frame sequences only and omits some clones. Under half of the omission traces to an unresolved V gene where checked; the cause of the rest is unknown. V and J calls and clone size come straight from that table; D and trimming were deduced from the DNA. The sample table contains about 71,000 clones; only one count was recorded for approximately 80% of them. The leading ten clones occupy about 12% of the sample.

A note on this clone: Its specific antigen is unknown. Base-call qualities are not available, and no considerably larger clone is one nucleotide away.

The ViraFEST assay stimulated PBMC with viral peptide pools and then used TCR sequencing to identify antigen-specific CD4+ T cell clonotypes by expansion. After around ten days of culture, CD4+ T cells were isolated with the EasySep CD4+ T cell isolation kit. Negative nucleocapsid antibody results before and after vaccination confirmed that the healthy vaccine recipients had no prior SARS-CoV-2 infection. A few million PBMC per well were cultured with 10 ug/ml peptides in IMDM containing roughly 5% human AB serum, approximately 10 IU/ml IL-2 and gentamicin. Half of the culture medium was replaced with fresh IL-2-containing medium on days 3 and 7. Unless noted otherwise, every peptide stimulation condition was grown in triplicate wells. PBMC were separated from whole blood using Ficoll-Paque Plus gradient centrifugation and were then either cryopreserved at -140C or used fresh. The spike proteins of SARS-CoV-2 and of the common cold coronaviruses HCoV-NL63, HCoV-OC43 and HCoV-229E were spanned by overlapping peptide pools. The QIAamp micro DNA kit was used to extract genomic DNA from the cultured CD4+ T cells.

From the germline V gene, CDR1 is SNHLY and CDR2 is FYNNEI. V and J are truncated by 2 bases and 9 bases respectively, leaving an intervening sequence of 8 bases. From its cysteine to its valine, the CDR3 spans 11 amino acids. Of the read, only the CDR3 DNA is kept; its 33 bases are in frame from base 1. This receptor chain uses TRBV2 and TRBJ2-7, with the D gene call left open. The sample was CD4+ T cells from PBMCs cultured with SARS-CoV-2 spike peptides, taken before COVID-19 vaccination. Interpreted using the paper, the cell subset or site label stands for: SARS-CoV-2 spike overlapping peptide pool stimulation. The receptor was isolated from a human donor who received a COVID-19 vaccine. The CDR3 in this case is CASSEYSWQYV. DNA sequence: TGTGCCAGCAGTGAATACTCCTGGCAGTACGTC.